This TCR beta chain emerged from a study of shared clonotypes between healthy human individuals. This CDR3 comprises 15 residues. Looked up from germline, CDR1 is SEHNR and CDR2 is FQNEAQ (reference sequence). V shed 1 base and J shed 0 bases, with 10 bases lying between them. Naive CD8 isolation took CD45RO-negative cells positively selected for CCR7 and excluded terminally differentiated effector memory CD45RA+ cells. Using immunoSEQ multiplex PCR, the repertoire was profiled, and TCRdb retains in-frame clones only, with some absent. Among about 2,100,000 clones listed, under 95% were seen once. The sample taken for sequencing was naive CD8+ T cells from PBMCs. The chain links TRBV7-9 to TRBJ2-7; no reliable D call. The TCR sequence derives from a man younger than 30 in good health. Some clones in this sample may be carry-over from other donors' samples. In DNA form, the CDR3 reads TGTGCCAGCAGCTTAGAGGCGGCGGTCTCCTACGAGCAGTACTTC. Its protein product is CASSLEAAVSYEQYF.